Shown below are 28 T cell receptor beta chains from a single sample sequenced in a study of blood T cell repertoires in COVID-19. Clones were read by immunoSEQ multiplex PCR, and TCRdb kept only the in-frame ones, dropping some. This sample has around 300,000 clones, with 70% to 90% found just once. The specimen was peripheral blood. All receptors come from a man between 18 and 35 years old with active or convalescent COVID-19.

This clone has just one count. This chain links TRBV6-5 with TRBJ1-6; the match to TRBD1 covers 8 bases. Germline trimming cut 6 bases from V and 7 bases from J; bases unmatched to any gene: 5. The germline gives CDR1 MNHEY, CDR2 SVGAGI. CDR3 length: 14 residues. Here the CDR3 DNA reads TGTGCCAGCAGGCGAGACAGGGGAAATTCACCCCTCCACTTT. Translation: CASRRDRGNSPLHF.

This sequence joins TRBV15 and TRBJ2-7, with D unresolved. V shed 0 bases and J shed 3 bases, with 12 bases lying between them. Per germline, CDR1 LNHNV and CDR2 YYDKDF (reference sequence). This CDR3 has 15 residues. CDR3 sequence: CATSRDLMGDYEQYF. CDR3 nucleotide sequence: TGTGCCACCAGCAGAGACTTGATGGGCGACTACGAGCAGTACTTC.

V is TRBV2 and J is TRBJ2-1, with TRBD2 matching over 14 bases. The V and J ends lost 4 bases and 7 bases, in that order; junction bases with no gene match: 15. The CDR3 has 19 amino acids. Germline loops: CDR1 SNHLY, CDR2 FYNNEI. CDR3 protein: CASSGRLAGGFGWENEQFF. CDR3 bases: TGTGCCAGCAGTGGACGACTAGCGGGGGGGTTTGGATGGGAAAATGAGCAGTTCTTC.

The rearrangement joins TRBV19 to TRBJ1-1, with D possibly matching TRBD1 (5 bases). Trimming removed 5 bases from V and 4 bases from J, with 11 bases in between. This CDR3 contains 13 residues. CDR1 and CDR2 (germline): LNHDA, SQIVND (reference sequence). The CDR3, as DNA: TGTGCCAGTAGTTTGCAGGGTGCCACTGAAGCTTTCTTT. It yields the protein CASSLQGATEAFF.

The chain has TRBV5-6 and TRBJ1-5; 10 positions match TRBD1. The V gene end was trimmed by 1 base and the J gene end by 4 bases; junction bases not matched to a gene: 2. The CDR3 has 15 residues. Germline V gene data show CDR1 as SGHDT and CDR2 as YYEEEE. This chain's CDR3 is CASSLLGQGNQPQHF. CDR3 DNA: TGTGCCAGCAGCTTGTTGGGACAGGGGAATCAGCCCCAGCATTTT.

The chain is built from TRBV6-5 and TRBJ1-5, with 10 bases fitting TRBD1. Germline CDR1 MNHEY, CDR2 SVGAGI. The CDR3 runs to 15 residues. V trimming: 4 bases; J trimming: 7 bases; junction bases outside the gene matches: 7. Written as DNA, the CDR3 is TGTGCCAGCAGTTCCGGGACAGGGGAGTTCCAGCCCCAGCATTTT. This translates into CASSSGTGEFQPQHF.

The chain joins TRBV5-6 to TRBJ2-5, with 8 bases aligning to TRBD2. CDR1 and CDR2 from the germline V gene are SGHDT and YYEEEE. The CDR3 sequence is 16 residues long. Trimming removed 3 bases from V and 1 base from J; junction bases left unmatched: 8. This CDR3 reads CASSYPYGRAQETQYF. The CDR3 nucleotides read TGTGCCAGCAGCTACCCATACGGGAGGGCCCAAGAGACCCAGTACTTC.

The rearrangement joins TRBV13 to TRBJ2-5; D possibly corresponds to TRBD1 (5 bases). This CDR3 contains 12 residues. Germline CDR1 and CDR2: PRHDT and FYEKMQ (reference sequence). V was cut by 6 bases and J by 1 base, with 6 bases left in between. CDR3 residues: CASSTGQETQYF. The CDR3 DNA reads TGTGCCAGCAGTACAGGCCAAGAGACCCAGTACTTC.

DNA for the CDR3: TGCGCCAGCAGCTTTTGGGGACAGGGTGTGAGGTTGGTGAACACTGAAGCTTTCTTT. Its translation is CASSFWGQGVRLVNTEAFF. V is TRBV5-1 and J is TRBJ1-1, with 9 bases that match TRBD1. The CDR3 consists of 19 residues. Germline-derived CDR1 and CDR2 are SGHRS and YFSETQ. V shed 2 bases and J 0 bases; nucleotides not matched to a gene: 14.

This clone is large. V usage is TRBV11-2 and J usage is TRBJ1-1, with 7 bases matching TRBD1. Germline lookup yields CDR1 SGHAT and CDR2 FQNNGV. Trimming at V came to 3 bases and at J to 6 bases, leaving 10 bases not matched to a gene. The CDR3 loop spans 15 amino acids. CDR3 sequence reads: CASSLSSQGLPEAFF. CDR3 sequence (DNA): TGTGCCAGCAGCTTGAGCTCACAGGGGTTGCCTGAAGCTTTCTTT.

This rearrangement joins TRBV27 to TRBJ2-6; TRBD1 agrees at 10 bases. Germline V gene data show CDR1 as MNHEY and CDR2 as SMNVEV (reference sequence). V lost 3 bases, J lost 2 bases, and 7 bases stayed unmatched. The CDR3 has 18 residues. The CDR3 nucleotides read TGTGCCAGCAGTTTTGAGGGACAGGGGTTAACTGGGGCCAACGTCCTGACTTTC. This codes for CASSFEGQGLTGANVLTF. The variable domain in full, with the rest retrieved from reference TRBV27 and TRBJ2-6, is EAQVTQNPRYLITVTGKKLTVTCSQNMNHEYMSWYRQDPGLGLRQIYYSMNVEVTDKGDVPEGYKVSRKEKRNFPLILESPSPNQTSLYFCASSFEGQGLTGANVLTFGAGSRLTVL.

V is TRBV20-1 and J is TRBJ1-5; D gene ambiguous. Trimming stripped 7 bases from V and 1 base from J, with 11 bases between. The V gene's germline CDR1 is DFQATT and CDR2 SNEGSKA (reference sequence). This CDR3 contains 13 residues. The CDR3 protein is CSGSEGSNQPQHF. CDR3 in DNA: TGCAGTGGCAGTGAGGGCAGCAATCAGCCCCAGCATTTT.

This clone has just one count. The V and J genes are TRBV5-1 and TRBJ2-7; 7 bases line up with TRBD1. Trimming removed 3 bases from V and 3 bases from J; junction bases left unmatched: 6. Looked up from germline, CDR1 is SGHRS and CDR2 is YFSETQ. This CDR3 contains 14 residues. CDR3 coding DNA: TGCGCCAGCAGCTCCGGGGACAGCTACTACGAGCAGTACTTC. It translates to CASSSGDSYYEQYF.

The chain has TRBV11-2 and TRBJ2-3; the match to TRBD2 covers 11 bases. This CDR3 spans 19 amino acids. With 2 bases clipped from V and 0 bases from J, the junction kept 10 bases outside the gene matches. From germline, CDR1 is SGHAT and CDR2 FQNNGV. Here the CDR3 DNA reads TGTGCCAGCAGCTTAAACCTACTAGCGGGGGCCCGAAGCACAGATACGCAGTATTTT. Translated, it gives CASSLNLLAGARSTDTQYF.

V is TRBV18 and J is TRBJ2-2; weak D call: TRBD2 (5 bases). Trimming left V 2 bases short and J 7 bases short, with 14 bases between. Germline assignment: CDR1 KGHSH and CDR2 LQKENI. The CDR3 spans 15 residues. CDR3 nucleotide sequence: TGTGCCAGCTCACCATACGGGGAGTACGGCGGGGAGCTGTTTTTT. This translates into CASSPYGEYGGELFF.

The DNA of the CDR3 is TGTGCCAGCAGCTTAGAAAGGGGGTTCGACAATGAGCAGTTCTTC. As protein: CASSLERGFDNEQFF. This chain connects TRBV7-4 to TRBJ2-1; a possible D gene is TRBD1 (6 bases). Germline V lookup: CDR1 SGHVT, CDR2 SQSDAQ. The CDR3 consists of 15 residues. Trimming stripped 1 base from V and 5 bases from J, with 12 bases between.

The chain couples TRBV2 to TRBJ1-2, with a tentative D call TRBD1 (6 bases). This CDR3 is 15 amino acids long. Germline lookup yields CDR1 SNHLY and CDR2 FYNNEI. Trimming stripped 2 bases from V and 0 bases from J, with 10 bases between. The CDR3 DNA reads TGTGCCAGCAGTGAAACCCGACAGGCTAACTATGGCTACACCTTC. It is translated as CASSETRQANYGYTF.

Here the CDR3 DNA reads TGCGCCAGCAGCCAAGATCCGGCAGGGAATCAGCCCCAGCATTTT. Encoded protein: CASSQDPAGNQPQHF. The chain links TRBV4-1 to TRBJ1-5, with a tentative D call TRBD1 (5 bases). Trimming stripped 0 bases from V and 4 bases from J, with 10 bases between. The V gene's germline CDR1 is MGHRA and CDR2 YSYEKL. This CDR3 region has 15 residues.

V gene TRBV7-9 combines with J gene TRBJ1-1; D gene uncertain. CDR3 length: 12 amino acids. Trimming cost V 1 base and J 8 bases, with 8 bases left between them. Germline-derived CDR1 and CDR2 are SEHNR and FQNEAQ (reference sequence). The CDR3 DNA follows: TGTGCCAGCAGCTTAGGCGGTGGGGAAGCTTTCTTT. Translation: CASSLGGGEAFF.

The chain joins TRBV15 to TRBJ2-3; no clear D gene. The CDR3 is made up of 12 amino acids. With 5 bases removed from V and 0 bases from J, the gap between germline ends came to 3 bases. The germline V gene encodes CDR1 LNHNV and CDR2 YYDKDF (reference sequence). The CDR3 sequence is CATSPSTDTQYF. The CDR3 DNA sequence: TGTGCCACCAGCCCTAGCACAGATACGCAGTATTTT.

The chain recombines TRBV10-3 with TRBJ1-1, with D perhaps matching TRBD1 (5 bases). Germline V gene sequence: CDR1 ENHRY, CDR2 SYGVKD. V shed 3 bases and J shed 0 bases, with 8 bases lying between them. The CDR3 loop spans 14 amino acids. The CDR3 reads CAISEGEVNTEAFF. The CDR3 DNA reads as TGTGCCATCAGTGAAGGGGAGGTGAACACTGAAGCTTTCTTT.

V and J are TRBV5-6 and TRBJ1-2; TRBD1 is a possible D gene (6 bases). The CDR3 has 13 amino acids. Deletions cut 4 bases from V and 4 bases from J, with 11 bases between. The germline V gene encodes CDR1 SGHDT and CDR2 YYEEEE. The CDR3 sequence: CASSTGTSYGYTF. Written as DNA, the CDR3 is TGTGCCAGCAGCACAGGGACCTCCTATGGCTACACCTTC.

In this sample, this clone turned up a few times. The V and J genes are TRBV5-6 and TRBJ1-4; 8 nucleotides line up with TRBD1. Germline V gene sequence: CDR1 SGHDT, CDR2 YYEEEE. J was trimmed by 4 bases and V by 4 bases; bases with no gene match: 9. The CDR3 has 16 residues. Written as DNA, the CDR3 is TGTGCCAGCAGCAGAGACAGGGGAGAGGGTAATGAAAAACTGTTTTTT. Its translation is CASSRDRGEGNEKLFF. Using reference TRBV5-6 and TRBJ1-4 for the parts outside the CDR3, the full variable domain is DAGVTQSPTHLIKTRGQQVTLRCSPKSGHDTVSWYQQALGQGPQFIFQYYEEEERQRGNFPDRFSGHQFPNYSSELNVNALLLGDSALYLCASSRDRGEGNEKLFFGSGTQLSVL.

V gene TRBV15 combines with J gene TRBJ1-5, with D perhaps matching TRBD1 (5 bases). V lost 0 bases and J 7 bases, leaving 10 bases between the germline ends. The CDR3 contains 14 residues. Germline V gives CDR1 LNHNV, CDR2 YYDKDF (reference sequence). CDR3 DNA: TGTGCCACCAGCAGAGACAGGGTCGGACAGCCCCAGCATTTT. Amino acids: CATSRDRVGQPQHF.

The rearrangement joins TRBV9 to TRBJ1-2; the match to TRBD1 covers 9 bases. The length of the CDR3 is 13 residues. Trimming took 7 bases from V and 3 from J; bases not matched to a gene: 4. CDR1 and CDR2 from the germline V gene are SGDLS and YYNGEE. The CDR3 protein is CASRDRDYYGYTF. CDR3 nucleotide sequence: TGTGCCAGCCGGGACAGGGACTACTATGGCTACACCTTC.

The chain combines TRBV27 with TRBJ1-6; D remains unclear. This CDR3 comprises 14 residues. Trimming shortened V by 5 bases and J by 7 bases, and 12 bases separated the two germline ends. Germline CDR1 reads MNHEY; CDR2 reads SMNVEV (reference sequence). CDR3 coding DNA: TGTGCCAGCAGTCTCCCGGGAAAGAATTCACCCCTCCACTTT. Translation: CASSLPGKNSPLHF.

The CDR3 loop reads CASGLITGSSYNEQFF. CDR3 nucleotides: TGTGCTAGTGGTTTGATCACAGGGAGCTCCTACAATGAGCAGTTCTTC. The V and J genes are TRBV12-5 and TRBJ2-1; a weak D match, TRBD1 (6 bases). This CDR3 region has 16 residues. The V and J ends lost 2 bases and 0 bases respectively, with 11 bases between them. Looked up from germline, CDR1 is LGHNT and CDR2 is FRNRAP.

The chain employs TRBV6-5 and TRBJ2-6; a weak D match, TRBD1 (6 bases). Trimming took off 6 bases at V and 1 base at J, with 10 bases between the two ends. CDR1 is MNHEY and CDR2 is SVGAGI in the germline V gene. The CDR3 sequence is 15 residues long. This chain's CDR3 is CASRQGLSGANVLTF. CDR3 DNA: TGTGCCAGCAGACAGGGTTTGTCTGGGGCCAACGTCCTGACTTTC.